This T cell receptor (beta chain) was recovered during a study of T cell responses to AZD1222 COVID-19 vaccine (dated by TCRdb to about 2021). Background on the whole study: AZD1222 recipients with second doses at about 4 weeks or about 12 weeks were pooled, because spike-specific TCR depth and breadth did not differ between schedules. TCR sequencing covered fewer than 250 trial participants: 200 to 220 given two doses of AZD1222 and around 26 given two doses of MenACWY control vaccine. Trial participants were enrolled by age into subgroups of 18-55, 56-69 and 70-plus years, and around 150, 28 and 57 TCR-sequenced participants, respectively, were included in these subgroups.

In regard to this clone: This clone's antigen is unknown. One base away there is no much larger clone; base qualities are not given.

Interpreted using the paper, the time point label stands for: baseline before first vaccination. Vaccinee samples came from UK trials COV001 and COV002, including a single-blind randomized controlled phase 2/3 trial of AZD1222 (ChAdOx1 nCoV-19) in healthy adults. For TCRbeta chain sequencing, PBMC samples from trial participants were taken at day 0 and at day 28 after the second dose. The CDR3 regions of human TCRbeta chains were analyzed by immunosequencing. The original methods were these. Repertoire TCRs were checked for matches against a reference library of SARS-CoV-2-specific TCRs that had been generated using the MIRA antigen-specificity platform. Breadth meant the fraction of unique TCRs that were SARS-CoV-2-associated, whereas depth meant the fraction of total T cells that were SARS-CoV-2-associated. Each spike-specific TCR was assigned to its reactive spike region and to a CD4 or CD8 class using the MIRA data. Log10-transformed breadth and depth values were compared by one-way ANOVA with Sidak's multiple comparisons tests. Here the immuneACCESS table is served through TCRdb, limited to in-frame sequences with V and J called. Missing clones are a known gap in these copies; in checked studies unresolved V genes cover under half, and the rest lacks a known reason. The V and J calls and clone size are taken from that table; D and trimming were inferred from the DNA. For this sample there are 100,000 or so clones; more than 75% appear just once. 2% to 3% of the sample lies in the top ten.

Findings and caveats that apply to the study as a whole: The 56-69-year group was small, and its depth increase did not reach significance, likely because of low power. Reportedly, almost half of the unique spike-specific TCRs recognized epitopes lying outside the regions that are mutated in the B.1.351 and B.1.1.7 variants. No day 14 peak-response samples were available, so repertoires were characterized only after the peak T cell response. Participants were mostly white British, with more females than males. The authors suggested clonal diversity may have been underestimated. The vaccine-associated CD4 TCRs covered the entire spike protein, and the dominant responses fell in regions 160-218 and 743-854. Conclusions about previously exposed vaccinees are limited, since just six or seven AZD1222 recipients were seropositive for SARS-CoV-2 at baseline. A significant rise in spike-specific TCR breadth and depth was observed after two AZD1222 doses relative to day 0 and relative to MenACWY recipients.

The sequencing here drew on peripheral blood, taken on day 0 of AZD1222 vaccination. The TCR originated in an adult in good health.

The sequenced DNA is TGTGCCAGCAGCTTAGGTTATACCCAGGGCTATGGCTACACCTTC. Its translation is CASSLGYTQGYGYTF. In this chain, TRBV7-2 is recombined with TRBJ1-2; the D gene is perhaps TRBD1, on 5 matching bases. Reading from cysteine to phenylalanine, the CDR3 counts 15 amino acids. The only DNA kept is the CDR3, 45 bases in frame from the first base. Between the V and J ends, shortened by 1 base and 4 bases respectively, the junction contains 13 bases. The germline V gene encodes CDR1 SGHTA and CDR2 FQGNSA.